This T cell receptor beta chain is from a study of blood T cell repertoires in COVID-19. Looking at the study overall: Samples representing acute and convalescent COVID-19 were sourced from the United States, Italy and Spain. In each case, the material was cDNA or gDNA derived from T cells, B-cell-depleted T cells, or PBMCs.

The CDR3 spans 12 residues. V dropped 5 bases and J dropped 4 bases, with 7 bases sitting between them. Per the germline V gene, CDR1 is SGHNT and CDR2 is YENEEA. The participants were between about 18 and 90 years old and came from some 23 US areas. This clone was observed a single time. Authors' processing steps: Estimation of nucleated cell counts was performed using reference gene primer amplification. The repertoire was sequenced with immunoSEQ multiplex PCR; TCRdb's copy has only in-frame clones and lacks some. V, J and clone size were drawn from that table, and D and trimming were deduced from the DNA. The sample records fewer than 350,000 clones, roughly 93% being singletons.

Sequenced material: PBMCs or T cells enriched from blood (not recorded which). V is TRBV11-3 and J is TRBJ2-3; no clear D. The receptor was isolated from a woman aged 40 to 50 with acute COVID-19. CDR3 sequence: CASSPFADTQYF. The DNA of the CDR3 is TGTGCCAGCAGCCCGTTCGCAGATACGCAGTATTTT.